A single sample gave rise to the 31 T cell receptor beta chains below, sequenced in a study of Ad26.COV2.S vaccination and SARS-CoV-2 variants. Treatment specified: roughly 20 received Ad26.COV2.S at low or high dose, single or two shots; roughly five received placebo; per-sample allocation not given. Collection of samples fell on day 63 after the first vaccine or placebo injection. Profiled with immunoSEQ multiplex PCR; TCRdb holds only in-frame clones, not every one. This table has about 320,000 clones, roughly 86% appearing once. Sample: peripheral blood, taken in a trial of Ad26.COV2.S vaccine versus placebo. These receptors all come from a person aged 18 to 59 who received the Ad26.COV2.S COVID-19 vaccine or a placebo.

V gene TRBV20-1 combines with J gene TRBJ2-5; no firm D call. Germline CDR1 is DFQATT and CDR2 is SNEGSKA (reference sequence). Trimming shortened V by 6 bases and J by 3 bases, and 11 bases separated the two germline ends. The CDR3 spans 12 residues. CDR3 amino acids: CSASPGEETQYF. The CDR3 nucleotides are TGCAGTGCGAGTCCAGGAGAAGAGACCCAGTACTTC.

The chain is built from TRBV19 and TRBJ2-1; D may match TRBD1 or TRBD2 (5 bases each). This CDR3 region has 14 residues. V was pared by 0 bases and J by 11 bases, with 14 bases between. Germline V lookup: CDR1 LNHDA, CDR2 SQIVND (reference sequence). The DNA of the CDR3 is TGTGCCAGTAGTATAGATCTTATCGGGGCCCAGCAGTTCTTC. Translated, it gives CASSIDLIGAQQFF.

This chain links TRBV3-1 (or the pseudogene TRBV3-2) with TRBJ1-1, with 12 bases that match TRBD1. In germline, CDR1 is LGHDT, CDR2 YNNKEL (reference sequence). This CDR3 spans 12 amino acids. The junction had 1 base not matched to a gene; V was cut back by 4 bases and J by 10 bases. The CDR3 bases are TGTGCCAGCAGCCCGGGACAGGGGGCAGCTTTCTTT. This encodes CASSPGQGAAFF.

This chain uses TRBV3-1 (or the pseudogene TRBV3-2) with TRBJ2-7; TRBD2 matches 7 bases. The CDR3 is 15 amino acids. V shed 1 base, J shed 1 base, and the junction held 4 bases outside the gene matches. Per the germline V gene, CDR1 is LGHDT and CDR2 is YNNKEL (reference sequence). The chain's CDR3 is CASSQGARGSYEQYF. The CDR3 DNA is TGTGCCAGCAGCCAAGGGGCGCGGGGGTCCTACGAGCAGTACTTC.

The CDR3 reads CATSRDQQGPGYTF. The CDR3 bases are TGTGCCACCAGCAGGGACCAACAGGGCCCTGGCTACACCTTC. V is TRBV15 and J is TRBJ1-2; D may be TRBD1 (6 bases). In germline, CDR1 is LNHNV, CDR2 YYDKDF (reference sequence). The CDR3 sequence is 14 residues long. The V and J ends lost 3 bases and 7 bases respectively, with 15 bases between them.

V is TRBV9 and J is TRBJ1-1, with TRBD1 matching over 8 bases. CDR1 is SGDLS and CDR2 is YYNGEE in the germline V gene. The CDR3 has 16 amino acids. The ends lost 0 bases at V and 5 bases at J; junction bases unmatched: 9. The CDR3 DNA reads as TGTGCCAGCAGCGTAGCGGGCGACAGGGGAGGGACTGAAGCTTTCTTT. Translation gives CASSVAGDRGGTEAFF.

The chain is built from TRBV7-2 and TRBJ1-4; 10 bases fit TRBD1. V lost 5 bases to trimming and J lost 8 bases; unmatched junction nucleotides: 2. Germline loops: CDR1 SGHTA, CDR2 FQGNSA. The CDR3 is 13 amino acids. Here the CDR3 reads CASSADRGEKLFF. In nucleotides, the CDR3 is TGTGCCAGCAGCGCGGACAGGGGGGAAAAACTGTTTTTT.

The V gene is TRBV29-1, the J gene TRBJ1-2; D possibly corresponds to TRBD1 (6 bases). The CDR3 is made up of 15 amino acids. V was pared by 7 bases and J by 0 bases, with 18 bases between. In germline, CDR1 is SQVTM, CDR2 ANQGSEA. CDR3 nucleotide sequence: TGCAGCGCCGGGCACAGGGAGGCTACTAACTATGGCTACACCTTC. Translation: CSAGHREATNYGYTF. The variable domain in full, with the rest retrieved from reference TRBV29-1 and TRBJ1-2, is SAVISQKPSRDICQRGTSLTIQCQVDSQVTMMFWYRQQPGQSLTLIATANQGSEATYESGFVIDKFPISRPNLTFSTLTVSNMSPEDSSIYLCSAGHREATNYGYTFGSGTRLTVV.

The V call is TRBV10-3, the J call TRBJ1-2; maybe TRBD1 (5 bases). Germline CDR1 ENHRY, CDR2 SYGVKD. The V end was cut by 7 bases, the J end by 7 bases, with 13 bases between. This CDR3 is built from 12 residues. This CDR3 is CAIKPAGGGYTF. The DNA of the CDR3 is TGTGCCATCAAACCCGCCGGGGGTGGCTACACCTTC.

V and J are TRBV5-4 and TRBJ1-1, with D unresolved. Between the trimmed V and J ends, which lost 4 bases and 4 bases, there was a span of 14 bases. Per germline, CDR1 SGHNT and CDR2 YYREEE (reference sequence). This CDR3 is 14 amino acids long. CDR3 sequence: CASSPGGLATEAFF. CDR3 DNA: TGTGCCAGCAGCCCGGGTGGGCTAGCCACTGAAGCTTTCTTT.

The genes are TRBV6-2 or TRBV6-3 and TRBJ1-1; D gene ambiguous. Trimming shortened V by 5 bases and J by 9 bases, and 22 bases separated the two germline ends. The CDR3 runs 15 residues. Germline V lookup: CDR1 MNHEY, CDR2 SVGEGT. The CDR3: CASSRSRGQLNKAFF. Written as DNA, the CDR3 is TGTGCCAGCAGTCGCTCTCGCGGGCAGCTAAATAAAGCTTTCTTT.

This clone was seen only a few times. V and J are TRBV29-1 and TRBJ1-5, with 8 nucleotides matching TRBD1. Trimming cost V 4 bases and J 6 bases; bases outside gene matches: 2. Per the germline V gene, CDR1 is SQVTM and CDR2 is ANQGSEA. The CDR3 has 12 residues. CDR3: CSVGDRGQPQHF. The CDR3 DNA follows: TGCAGCGTTGGAGACAGGGGTCAGCCCCAGCATTTT. The full variable domain, rest sourced from reference TRBV29-1 and TRBJ1-5, is SAVISQKPSRDICQRGTSLTIQCQVDSQVTMMFWYRQQPGQSLTLIATANQGSEATYESGFVIDKFPISRPNLTFSTLTVSNMSPEDSSIYLCSVGDRGQPQHFGDGTRLSIL.

The chain couples TRBV5-6 to TRBJ1-2; D is ambiguous. CDR1 and CDR2 (germline): SGHDT, YYEEEE. V was trimmed by 2 bases and J by 4 bases, leaving 6 bases between them. The CDR3 spans 12 residues. The CDR3 DNA sequence: TGTGCCAGCAGCTTATCACTCTATGGCTACACCTTC. It codes for CASSLSLYGYTF.

This clone was observed a few times. V and J are TRBV6-6 and TRBJ2-5; 10 bases are a match to TRBD2. V trimming: 7 bases; J trimming: 5 bases; junction bases outside the gene matches: 4. From germline, CDR1 is MNHNY and CDR2 SVGAGI (reference sequence). This CDR3 has 13 amino acids. The chain's CDR3 is CASTRAGGETQYF. The CDR3 DNA sequence: TGTGCCAGCACCCGAGCGGGGGGGGAGACCCAGTACTTC.

This clone has only a few counts. This chain joins TRBV18 and TRBJ1-1, with D perhaps matching TRBD1 (6 bases). V shed 2 bases and J shed 4 bases, with 14 bases lying between them. Germline V lookup: CDR1 KGHSH, CDR2 LQKENI. This CDR3 comprises 15 residues. CDR3 DNA: TGTGCCAGCTCACCAGTGAGGGGGGTCCTCACTGAAGCTTTCTTT. Its translation: CASSPVRGVLTEAFF. Together with reference TRBV18 and TRBJ1-1, the CDR3 gives the full variable domain: NAGVMQNPRHLVRRRGQEARLRCSPMKGHSHVYWYRQLPEEGLKFMVYLQKENIIDESGMPKERFSAEFPKEGPSILRIQQVVRGDSAAYFCASSPVRGVLTEAFFGQGTRLTVV.

The V gene is TRBV4-1, the J gene TRBJ2-5; 8 bases match TRBD2. Germline CDR1 and CDR2: MGHRA and YSYEKL. The CDR3 covers 16 residues. The V segment lost 1 base and the J segment 1 base; nucleotides outside the gene matches: 5. For the CDR3, the DNA is TGCGCCAGCAGCCAAGTTCTAGCGGGCGCCCAAGAGACCCAGTACTTC. It specifies CASSQVLAGAQETQYF.

The chain combines TRBV28 with TRBJ1-6, with 9 bases lining up with TRBD1. Germline trimming cut 2 bases from V and 5 bases from J; bases unmatched to any gene: 4. This CDR3 has 16 amino acids. From germline, CDR1 is MDHEN and CDR2 SYDVKM. CDR3 region: CASSLGQGRNNSPLHF. Here the CDR3 DNA reads TGTGCCAGCAGTTTAGGACAGGGGCGAAATAATTCACCCCTCCACTTT.

This clone occurred a few times. The rearrangement links TRBV19 to TRBJ2-7; no clear D gene. CDR1 and CDR2 (germline): LNHDA, SQIVND (reference sequence). This CDR3 is 14 amino acids long. Trimming left V 4 bases short and J 2 bases short, with 12 bases between. CDR3 coding DNA: TGTGCCAGTAGTAGCCGGACGGAAACCTACGAGCAGTACTTC. It codes for CASSSRTETYEQYF.

The gene calls are TRBV30 and TRBJ2-3; 10 positions match TRBD1. V was pared by 0 bases and J by 4 bases, with 4 bases of the junction left unmatched. Germline values: CDR1 GTSNPN, CDR2 SVGIG (reference sequence). The CDR3 runs to 15 residues. CDR3 nucleotides: TGTGCCTGGAGTGTGGGACAGGGGACCGCAGATACGCAGTATTTT. Residues: CAWSVGQGTADTQYF.

This chain uses TRBV19 with TRBJ1-1, with 10 bases fitting TRBD1. CDR1 and CDR2 (germline): LNHDA, SQIVND (reference sequence). The CDR3 loop spans 17 amino acids. V was clipped by 2 bases and J by 0 bases; unmatched bases: 6. CDR3: CASSIRRTGGLNTEAFF. The CDR3 DNA reads as TGTGCCAGTAGTATAAGAAGGACAGGGGGGTTGAACACTGAAGCTTTCTTT. The full variable domain, in which reference TRBV19 and TRBJ1-1 provide the parts outside the CDR3, is DGGITQSPKYLFRKEGQNVTLSCEQNLNHDAMYWYRQDPGQGLRLIYYSQIVNDFQKGDIAEGYSVSREKKESFPLTVTSAQKNPTAFYLCASSIRRTGGLNTEAFFGQGTRLTVV.

The rearrangement joins TRBV29-1 to TRBJ2-7, with D possibly matching TRBD1 (5 bases). The CDR3 length is 14 residues. Germline V lookup: CDR1 SQVTM, CDR2 ANQGSEA. V lost 1 base and J lost 6, with 16 bases in between. The DNA for the CDR3 is TGCAGCGTTGAAGGTGGGCAGGGCATCTCCGAGCAGTACTTC. Translation: CSVEGGQGISEQYF.

The chain links TRBV19 to TRBJ1-4, with a weak D call TRBD1 (5 bases). CDR3 length: 16 residues. V was cut by 10 bases and J by 10 bases, with 28 bases left in between. Per germline, CDR1 LNHDA and CDR2 SQIVND (reference sequence). CDR3 coding DNA: TGTGCCACCAGTGAAGGACACTCGGGTCTAGTAGGAAAACTGTTTTTT. It translates to CATSEGHSGLVGKLFF.

This chain joins TRBV5-1 and TRBJ1-1, with unresolved D. The V gene's germline CDR1 is SGHRS and CDR2 YFSETQ. This CDR3 contains 15 residues. The V end lost 2 bases, the J end lost 3 bases, and 14 bases lay between the germline ends. Here the CDR3 DNA reads TGCGCCAGCAGCTTAGACCTGCAGAGTTACACTGAAGCTTTCTTT. Translated: CASSLDLQSYTEAFF.

The chain employs TRBV24-1 and TRBJ2-3; D is ambiguous. V was pared by 1 base and J by 6 bases, with 13 bases between. This CDR3 region has 15 residues. Germline loops: CDR1 KGHDR, CDR2 SFDVKD. The CDR3 sequence is CATSDFRKVVDTQYF. The CDR3 DNA is TGTGCCACCAGTGATTTTCGGAAGGTCGTGGATACGCAGTATTTT.

The V gene is TRBV7-2, the J gene TRBJ2-6; D call uncertain. Germline V gives CDR1 SGHTA, CDR2 FQGNSA. The length of the CDR3 is 16 residues. Deletions cut 5 bases from V and 0 bases from J, with 11 bases between. The CDR3 DNA is TGTGCCAGCAGCCCAAACTTAAGCTCTGGGGCCAACGTCCTGACTTTC. This codes for CASSPNLSSGANVLTF.

J is TRBJ1-2 and V is TRBV19; D is unclear. Germline V gives CDR1 LNHDA, CDR2 SQIVND (reference sequence). V lost 3 bases, J lost 8 bases, and 10 bases lay in between. This CDR3 spans 12 amino acids. The CDR3 loop reads CASSIRDSGYTF. The CDR3 DNA reads as TGTGCCAGTAGTATCCGAGATAGCGGCTACACCTTC.

The chain has TRBV4-3 and TRBJ2-5, with D perhaps being TRBD1 or TRBD2 (6 bases each). V lost 1 base and J lost 5, with 20 bases in between. CDR3 length: 17 amino acids. Germline V gene lookup returns CDR1 LGHNA and CDR2 YSLEER. The CDR3 protein is CASSQGLGGTSRETQYF. CDR3 DNA sequence: TGCGCCAGCAGCCAAGGCCTAGGGGGGACGTCCCGGGAGACCCAGTACTTC.

V and J are TRBV29-1 and TRBJ2-7; unclear D gene. Per the germline V gene, CDR1 is SQVTM and CDR2 is ANQGSEA. This CDR3 region has 12 residues. V lost 4 bases to trimming and J lost 1 base, with 8 bases between them. The CDR3 DNA follows: TGCAGCGTTGGGCAGAAGTCCTACGAGCAGTACTTC. Protein sequence: CSVGQKSYEQYF.

The chain uses TRBV29-1 and TRBJ1-1; TRBD1 matches at 8 bases. Germline CDR1 is SQVTM and CDR2 is ANQGSEA. The CDR3 spans 16 residues. J gave up 4 bases and V 6 bases, and 16 bases lay outside the gene matches. The CDR3 DNA follows: TGCAGCGTCCACGGGACAGGCGGGATTTCGGGCACTGAAGCTTTCTTT. It codes for CSVHGTGGISGTEAFF. Full variable domain (remainder filled in from reference TRBV29-1 and TRBJ1-1): SAVISQKPSRDICQRGTSLTIQCQVDSQVTMMFWYRQQPGQSLTLIATANQGSEATYESGFVIDKFPISRPNLTFSTLTVSNMSPEDSSIYLCSVHGTGGISGTEAFFGQGTRLTVV.

On this clone itself: Other DNA sequences from this sample encode an identical CDR3 as well. This chain uses TRBV7-2 with TRBJ1-1, with a weak D call TRBD1 (6 bases). The CDR3 has 13 amino acids. Germline CDR1 SGHTA, CDR2 FQGNSA. V lost 1 base and J 5 bases, leaving 8 bases between the germline ends. The CDR3 loop reads CASSLGQGTEAFF. For the CDR3, the DNA is TGTGCCAGCAGCTTAGGCCAGGGGACTGAAGCTTTCTTT.

V is TRBV29-1 and J is TRBJ1-1; TRBD1 might be the D (6 bases). CDR1 and CDR2 from the germline V gene are SQVTM and ANQGSEA. Trimming took 6 bases from V and 7 from J, leaving 12 bases between them. The CDR3 runs to 11 residues. The CDR3, as DNA: TGCAGCGTGGGGTCCAGGGGTGAAGCTTTCTTT. This encodes CSVGSRGEAFF.